A selection of T cell receptor beta chains follows, all from one sample in a study of blood T cell repertoires in COVID-19. Sequenced by immunoSEQ multiplex PCR; TCRdb stores in-frame clones only, minus some. The sample lists approximately 90,000 clones, about 83% occurring once. The specimen was peripheral blood. These receptors all come from a man between 70 and 80 years old with COVID-19, enrolled during active disease. CDR3s include the opening cysteine and the closing phenylalanine or tryptophan. The D gene is left open where the match is weak. Expanded clones are given a class, and other clones once, few, many or no size at all.

-	TRBJ1-5	TRBD1	TRBV4-2	15	CASSPGDRADQPQHF	TGTGCCAGCAGCCCTGGGGACAGGGCCGATCAGCCCCAGCATTTT
-	TRBJ2-3	-	TRBV5-1	16	CASSLAVTASTDTQYF	TGCGCCAGCAGCTTGGCCGTGACAGCTAGCACAGATACGCAGTATTTT
-	TRBJ2-1	-	TRBV7-7	13	CASSLASGGQQFF	TGTGCCAGCAGCTTAGCTAGCGGAGGCCAGCAGTTCTTC
-	TRBJ1-2	TRBD1	TRBV5-6	16	CASSGYRPGQGGGYTF	TGTGCCAGCAGCGGATACCGACCGGGACAGGGCGGTGGCTACACCTTC
-	TRBJ1-1	-	TRBV5-1	13	CASMGHLNTEAFF	TGCGCCAGTATGGGACATCTGAACACTGAAGCTTTCTTT
-	TRBJ2-2	TRBD2	TRBV4-2	15	CASSLKRGGTGELFF	TGTGCCAGCAGCCTTAAGCGGGGGGGCACCGGGGAGCTGTTTTTT
-	TRBJ2-4	TRBD2	TRBV3-1/TRBV3-2	17	CASSRGGASGSGNIQYF	TGTGCCAGCAGCCGTGGTGGGGCTAGCGGGAGCGGTAACATTCAGTACTTC
-	TRBJ2-4	TRBD1	TRBV29-1	16	CSVADRGKGAKNIQYF	TGCAGCGTTGCCGACAGGGGCAAGGGGGCCAAAAACATTCAGTACTTC
many	TRBJ1-2	TRBD1	TRBV14	14	CASSYTTGGAGYTF	TGTGCCAGCAGTTATACTACAGGGGGCGCGGGCTACACCTTC
-	TRBJ1-2	TRBD1	TRBV6-5	14	CASRGPGQKNGYTF	TGTGCCAGCAGGGGACCGGGACAGAAGAATGGCTACACCTTC
-	TRBJ1-6	-	TRBV15	12	CATSRDKLALHF	TGTGCCACCAGCAGAGATAAATTAGCCCTCCACTTT
-	TRBJ1-5	-	TRBV28	13	CASTDSSNQPQHF	TGTGCCAGCACCGACAGTAGCAATCAGCCCCAGCATTTT
-	TRBJ1-5	TRBD1	TRBV6-2/TRBV6-3	19	CASSYSIGQGAKSNQPQHF	TGTGCCAGCAGTTACTCGATTGGCCAGGGGGCGAAGAGCAATCAGCCCCAGCATTTT
-	TRBJ1-2	TRBD1	TRBV2	13	CASSGTGGYGYTF	TGTGCCAGCAGCGGGACAGGCGGATATGGCTACACCTTC
-	TRBJ2-3	TRBD2	TRBV6-2/TRBV6-3	15	CASSRLAGTTDTQYF	TGTGCCAGCAGCCGACTAGCGGGGACCACAGATACGCAGTATTTT
-	TRBJ2-6	-	TRBV9	18	CASRRDSSLAAGANVLTF	TGTGCCAGCAGGCGGGACAGTTCCCTAGCCGCTGGGGCCAACGTCCTGACTTTC
once	TRBJ2-3	-	TRBV3-1/TRBV3-2	14	CASSTLSSTDTQYF	TGTGCCAGCAGCACTCTATCTAGTACAGATACGCAGTATTTT
-	TRBJ1-1	-	TRBV12-3/TRBV12-4	13	CASSLGTGTEAFF	TGTGCCAGCAGTTTAGGAACCGGCACTGAAGCTTTCTTT
-	TRBJ2-1	TRBD1	TRBV7-6	16	CASSSTGTGNYNEQFF	TGTGCCAGCAGCTCGACCGGGACAGGGAACTACAATGAGCAGTTCTTC
-	TRBJ2-7	-	TRBV18	15	CASSRRTGSSYEQYF	TGTGCCAGCTCACGCCGGACTGGGAGTTCCTACGAGCAGTACTTC
-	TRBJ1-1	-	TRBV15	12	CATSRGNTEAFF	TGTGCCACCTCTCGGGGTAACACTGAAGCTTTCTTT
-	TRBJ2-1	TRBD2	TRBV4-3	15	CASSQDTSGYNEQFF	TGCGCCAGCAGCCAAGACACTAGCGGCTACAATGAGCAGTTCTTC
-	TRBJ2-1	TRBD2	TRBV19	17	CASSIAHLAGGYNEQFF	TGTGCCAGTAGTATAGCCCACCTAGCGGGAGGTTACAATGAGCAGTTCTTC
-	TRBJ1-2	-	TRBV20-1	14	CSASRDTTGYGYTF	TGCAGTGCTAGTAGGGACACTACTGGCTATGGCTACACCTTC
many	TRBJ1-1	TRBD1	TRBV19	14	CASHTGGMNTEAFF	TGTGCCAGTCACACAGGGGGCATGAACACTGAAGCTTTCTTT
once	TRBJ1-3	-	TRBV7-2	15	CASSFTPSPGNTIYF	TGTGCCAGCAGCTTTACCCCAAGCCCTGGAAACACCATATATTTT
-	TRBJ2-1	-	TRBV7-9	15	CASSLGVGGADEQFF	TGTGCCAGCAGCTTAGGGGTCGGAGGGGCCGATGAGCAGTTCTTC
-	TRBJ1-5	TRBD1	TRBV4-2	17	CASSQYPGTGINQPQHF	TGTGCCAGCAGCCAATACCCCGGGACAGGGATTAATCAGCCCCAGCATTTT
many	TRBJ1-2	-	TRBV3-1/TRBV3-2	15	CASSQTGGNVGGYTF	TGTGCCAGCAGCCAGACGGGGGGCAACGTGGGAGGCTACACCTTC
-	TRBJ2-5	-	TRBV30	13	CAWSVRLVETQYF	TGTGCCTGGAGTGTGAGACTAGTGGAGACCCAGTACTTC
-	TRBJ2-3	-	TRBV12-5	12	CASGQEGDTQYF	TGTGCTAGTGGCCAGGAGGGGGATACGCAGTATTTT
-	TRBJ2-2	TRBD2	TRBV7-2	17	CASSPRALSGRSGELFF	TGTGCCAGCAGCCCTAGGGCCCTCAGCGGGAGGTCCGGGGAGCTGTTTTTT
-	TRBJ2-7	TRBD1	TRBV5-8	15	CASSRNLDRGYEQYF	TGTGCCAGCAGCAGAAATTTGGACAGGGGCTACGAGCAGTACTTC
-	TRBJ2-1	TRBD2	TRBV5-4	17	CASSGLAGSSSYNEQFF	TGTGCCAGCAGCGGACTAGCCGGCTCCAGCTCCTACAATGAGCAGTTCTTC
-	TRBJ1-5	-	TRBV6-2/TRBV6-3	14	CASSLAQNNQPQHF	TGTGCCAGCAGTTTAGCGCAAAACAATCAGCCCCAGCATTTT
-	TRBJ2-7	TRBD1	TRBV3-1/TRBV3-2	16	CASSQDGGTGVLEQYF	TGTGCCAGCAGCCAAGATGGGGGGACAGGGGTGTTGGAGCAGTACTTC
-	TRBJ1-5	TRBD1	TRBV6-5	15	CASSSAGGGNQPQHF	TGTGCCAGCAGTTCGGCAGGGGGTGGCAATCAGCCCCAGCATTTT
-	TRBJ1-1	-	TRBV4-1	16	CASSNQGHQLNTEAFF	TGCGCCAGCAGCAACCAGGGGCACCAACTGAACACTGAAGCTTTCTTT
-	TRBJ1-1	-	TRBV2	14	CASSVSGLNTEAFF	TGTGCCAGCAGTGTCTCAGGTTTGAACACTGAAGCTTTCTTT
-	TRBJ1-5	TRBD1	TRBV7-2	15	CASSTGQGNNQPQHF	TGTGCCAGCAGTACCGGACAGGGGAACAATCAGCCCCAGCATTTT
-	TRBJ1-1	-	TRBV6-6	12	CASSYTVTEAFF	TGTGCCAGCAGTTATACGGTCACTGAAGCTTTCTTT
once	TRBJ1-2	TRBD1	TRBV15	18	CATSSLRDSAYGNYGYTF	TGTGCCACCAGCAGCCTCCGGGACAGTGCCTACGGAAACTATGGCTACACCTTC
-	TRBJ2-7	-	TRBV28	12	CASSFPGYEQYF	TGTGCCAGCAGTTTCCCAGGGTACGAGCAGTACTTC
-	TRBJ2-7	-	TRBV6-5	13	CASSRDTLYEQYF	TGTGCCAGCAGTCGGGACACCCTCTACGAGCAGTACTTC
-	TRBJ1-1	TRBD1	TRBV6-5	13	CASLGQANTEAFF	TGTGCCAGCTTGGGACAGGCGAACACTGAAGCTTTCTTT
-	TRBJ1-2	-	TRBV19	13	CASTPDPNYGYTF	TGTGCCAGTACGCCAGATCCTAACTATGGCTACACCTTC
-	TRBJ2-2	TRBD2	TRBV4-2	16	CASSKGASGKTGELFF	TGTGCCAGCAGTAAAGGGGCTAGCGGGAAGACCGGGGAGCTGTTTTTT
-	TRBJ2-4	TRBD1	TRBV6-2/TRBV6-3	17	CASSYSRQGIAKNIQYF	TGTGCCAGCAGTTACTCCAGACAGGGAATAGCCAAAAACATTCAGTACTTC
-	TRBJ1-1	-	TRBV27	15	CASSLSGGMNTEAFF	TGTGCCAGCAGTTTATCCGGCGGGATGAACACTGAAGCTTTCTTT